These T cell receptor beta chains were read from a single sample in a study of cytomegalovirus exposure and HLA in healthy donors. The table came from immunoSEQ multiplex PCR; TCRdb's copy has only in-frame clones and leaves some out. The table lists around 300,000 clones, about 86% of them singletons, with 1% in the top ten. The sequenced sample was PBMCs. The receptors were gathered from a woman between 18 and 29 years old in good health and CMV-seronegative. Both conserved end residues are part of each CDR3. A D gene is named only where the DNA matches it firmly. Size tells how often a clone was seen (once, few, many) or the class of an expanded clone, and some rows leave it out.

TRBD2	TRBV7-9	TRBJ2-1	NA	TGTGCCAGCAGCTTCGGGACTAGCGGCTACAATGAGCAGTTCTTC	CASSFGTSGYNEQFF
TRBD2	TRBV9	TRBJ2-7	once	TGTGCCAGCACGGTTGGCCTAGCGGCTTCCTACGAGCAGTACTTC	CASTVGLAASYEQYF
NA	TRBV15	TRBJ1-5	NA	TGTGCCACCTCTCAGGGAAGCAATCAGCCCCAGCATTTT	CATSQGSNQPQHF
TRBD1	TRBV9	TRBJ1-2	once	TGTGCCAGCAGCGTACTCGGGACAGGGGGCTGGTATGGCTACACCTTC	CASSVLGTGGWYGYTF
NA	TRBV5-6	TRBJ1-6	NA	TGTGCCAGCTCCGACAGGAATAATTCACCCCTCCACTTT	CASSDRNNSPLHF
NA	TRBV4-3	TRBJ2-6	NA	TGCGCCAGCAGCCGCACAGTCAACGGGGCCAACGTCCTGACTTTC	CASSRTVNGANVLTF
NA	TRBV6-5	TRBJ1-1	NA	TGTGCCAGCAGTCCCTGGTCGGGAGGCACTGAAGCTTTCTTT	CASSPWSGGTEAFF
TRBD1	TRBV5-1	TRBJ2-1	NA	TGCGCCAGCAGCTCCGGGACAGGGGAATACAATGAGCAGTTCTTC	CASSSGTGEYNEQFF
TRBD1	TRBV6-6	TRBJ1-1	NA	TGTGCCAGCAGCAGACAGGGGGCTGAAGCTTTCTTT	CASSRQGAEAFF
NA	TRBV4-3	TRBJ1-2	NA	TGCGCCAGCAGCCAAGTTGGGCTCGCCTATGGCTACACCTTC	CASSQVGLAYGYTF
NA	TRBV2	TRBJ1-5	NA	TGTGCCAGCAGTGAGGGTCGGGAGCAGCCCCAGCATTTT	CASSEGREQPQHF
TRBD2	TRBV5-4	TRBJ2-2	NA	TGTGCCAGCAGCTTAGAGACTAGCGCCGGGGAGCTGTTTTTT	CASSLETSAGELFF
NA	TRBV30	TRBJ2-1	NA	TGTGCCTGGAGTGTACATCTAGTGGGGAGGGAGCAGTTCTTC	CAWSVHLVGREQFF
NA	TRBV10-3	TRBJ1-4	NA	TGTGCCATCAGTGGGACTAATAGAACTAATGAAAAACTGTTTTTT	CAISGTNRTNEKLFF
NA	TRBV6-4	TRBJ1-1	once	TGTGCCAGCAGTGAAACAGGGCTCGGTGAAGCTTTCTTT	CASSETGLGEAFF
NA	TRBV5-6	TRBJ1-4	NA	TGTGCCAGCAGCTTGGTGAGACGGGAGTCAACTAATGAAAAACTGTTTTTT	CASSLVRRESTNEKLFF
TRBD1	TRBV4-3	TRBJ2-1	NA	TGCGCCAGCAGCCAAAGTCGGACAGGGGACACGTTCCCAATTTTCAATGAGCAGTTCTTC	CASSQSRTGDTFPIFNEQFF
TRBD2	TRBV7-9	TRBJ2-7	NA	TGTGCCAGCAGCCCACCGCTAGCGGGAGCGGACGAGCAGTACTTC	CASSPPLAGADEQYF
NA	TRBV20-1	TRBJ1-2	NA	TGCAGTGCCACACAGGACTATGGCTACACCTTC	CSATQDYGYTF
TRBD1	TRBV4-1	TRBJ2-7	NA	TGCGCCAGCAAGTTCGAGCAGGGGGCTTCGTACGAGCAGTACTTC	CASKFEQGASYEQYF
NA	TRBV4-1	TRBJ2-4	NA	TGCGCCAGCAGCCGGACTGGAGGACCTGAAAACATTCAGTACTTC	CASSRTGGPENIQYF
NA	TRBV7-9	TRBJ1-1	NA	TGTGCCAGCAGCCTACGTACCGCTGAAGCTTTCTTT	CASSLRTAEAFF
NA	TRBV7-9	TRBJ2-7	NA	TGTGCCAGCAGCTCTTTTCGCGGCAGGGGATACTACGAGCAGTACTTC	CASSSFRGRGYYEQYF
TRBD1	TRBV18	TRBJ2-5	NA	TGTGCCAGCTCACCACCGAGGACAGGGGGAGAGACCCAGTACTTC	CASSPPRTGGETQYF
NA	TRBV11-3	TRBJ1-3	once	TGTGCCAGCAGCTTAGCCGGGTACTCTGGAAACACCATATATTTT	CASSLAGYSGNTIYF
TRBD2	TRBV30	TRBJ2-7	NA	TGTGCCTGGAGTGTACGGGACCCTAGCGGTGAGCAGTACTTC	CAWSVRDPSGEQYF
NA	TRBV13	TRBJ1-2	NA	TGTGCCAGCAGCGCCCACGGGGGTTCGAGCTATGGCTACACCTTC	CASSAHGGSSYGYTF
NA	TRBV5-6	TRBJ1-1	NA	TGTGCCAGCAGCCTGAGATTCAGGGGCACTGAAGCTTTCTTT	CASSLRFRGTEAFF
TRBD2	TRBV18	TRBJ2-7	once	TGTGCCAGCTCACCTAGCGGGAGGGACGAGCAGTACTTC	CASSPSGRDEQYF
NA	TRBV5-8	TRBJ2-1	NA	TGTGCCAGCAGCTTGGGACGGAGCTCCTACAATGAGCAGTTCTTC	CASSLGRSSYNEQFF
NA	TRBV6-1	TRBJ2-7	NA	TGTGCCAGCACTTGGTCCAGGGGGGTCTACGAGCAGTACTTC	CASTWSRGVYEQYF
NA	TRBV2	TRBJ1-2	few	TGTGCCAGCAGTGAAGTAGGTCAGGGCTATGGCTACACCTTC	CASSEVGQGYGYTF
TRBD2	TRBV4-2	TRBJ2-3	NA	TGTGCCAGCAGCCAAGCGACTAGCGGGAGCAGCACAGATACGCAGTATTTT	CASSQATSGSSTDTQYF
NA	TRBV11-2	TRBJ2-7	NA	TGTGCCAGCCGCAGTTACCGGGACATCTCCTACGAGCAGTACTTC	CASRSYRDISYEQYF
NA	TRBV5-1	TRBJ2-3	NA	TGCGCCAGCAGCTTCGGAGGGCGCACAGATACGCAGTATTTT	CASSFGGRTDTQYF
TRBD1	TRBV6-5	TRBJ1-2	NA	TGTGCCAGCAGTCTGGACAGGCCCGGGTCGGGCTACACCTTC	CASSLDRPGSGYTF
TRBD2	TRBV30	TRBJ2-1	NA	TGTGCCTGGAGTTTGACTAGCGGGAGGGTATACAATGAGCAGTTCTTC	CAWSLTSGRVYNEQFF
NA	TRBV28	TRBJ2-7	NA	TGTGCCAGCAGTTCAACTATAGGGGGTGCGATTATCTACGAGCAGTACTTC	CASSSTIGGAIIYEQYF
NA	TRBV5-4	TRBJ2-1	NA	TGTGCCAGCAGCCTCGGGACAACAGGGAATGAGCAGTTCTTC	CASSLGTTGNEQFF
NA	TRBV4-3	TRBJ1-2	NA	TGCGCCAGCAGCCAAGATACTTACTATGGCTACACCTTC	CASSQDTYYGYTF
NA	TRBV6-5	TRBJ2-7	NA	TGTGCCAGCAGTTACTCGAATCAGGGAATGACCTACGAGCAGTACTTC	CASSYSNQGMTYEQYF
TRBD2	TRBV27	TRBJ2-7	NA	TGTGCCAGCAGTTTAGTAGGTCTAGCGGCCCCCTACGAGCAGTACTTC	CASSLVGLAAPYEQYF
TRBD1	TRBV27	TRBJ1-1	NA	TGTGCCAGCAGTTTAGGGACGCTCGAGGGGGCTAGTACTGAAGCTTTCTTT	CASSLGTLEGASTEAFF
NA	TRBV28	TRBJ2-2	NA	TGTGCCAGCAGTTTATCCCCTAGCAGCTCGAACACCGGGGAGCTGTTTTTT	CASSLSPSSSNTGELFF
TRBD1	TRBV4-3	TRBJ1-1	NA	TGCGCCAGCAGCCAGAATGGACAGGGACAAACTGAAGCTTTCTTT	CASSQNGQGQTEAFF
NA	TRBV6-5	TRBJ2-1	NA	TGTGCCAGCAGTTACGCAGGGTCCGGAGAGCAGTTCTTC	CASSYAGSGEQFF
TRBD1	TRBV30	TRBJ1-2	few	TGTGCCTGGAGTAGCAGGGGGTGGGGACGGGGCTACACCTTC	CAWSSRGWGRGYTF
TRBD1	TRBV5-6	TRBJ1-1	NA	TGTGCCAGCAGCCCCGACGGGACAGGAAACACTGAAGCTTTCTTT	CASSPDGTGNTEAFF
NA	TRBV10-2	TRBJ2-7	NA	TGCGCCAGCAGTCCGCGCGTTTACGAGCAGTACTTC	CASSPRVYEQYF
TRBD2	TRBV27	TRBJ2-7	NA	TGTGCCAGCAGTTTGGGGAAATTAGGACTAGCGGGAGAAGAGCAGTACTTC	CASSLGKLGLAGEEQYF
NA	TRBV5-6	TRBJ1-4	NA	TGTGCCAGCAGCTTAGGGGATGAAAAACTGTTTTTT	CASSLGDEKLFF
NA	TRBV29-1	TRBJ2-7	NA	TGCAGCGTTGGGAGCTACGAGCAGTACTTC	CSVGSYEQYF
NA	TRBV11-2	TRBJ1-4	NA	TGTGCCAGCAGCCACGAGTTAAGAGAAAAACTGTTTTTT	CASSHELREKLFF
TRBD1	TRBV27	TRBJ1-4	NA	TGTGCCAGCAGTTTATCGGGACAGTTCCGTGAAAAACTGTTTTTT	CASSLSGQFREKLFF
NA	TRBV6-5	TRBJ1-2	NA	TGTGCCAGCAGTTACCTACGGGGGAACTATGGCTACACCTTC	CASSYLRGNYGYTF